What follows are 7 T cell receptor beta chains derived from one specimen sequenced in a study of blood T cell repertoires in COVID-19. TCRdb's copy holds only in-frame clones and misses some; the assay was immunoSEQ multiplex PCR. The table lists fewer than 200,000 clones, around 74% of them singletons. What was sequenced was peripheral blood. The receptors shown here come from an elderly woman with acute or convalescent COVID-19.

A few counts support this clone. The J gene is TRBJ2-7, the V gene TRBV7-9; D is uncertain. The CDR3 consists of 12 residues. CDR1 is SEHNR, CDR2 FQNEAQ, per germline (reference sequence). V lost 4 bases and J 3 bases, leaving 7 bases between the germline ends. The CDR3 bases are TGTGCCAGCAGCTCCGCTAACTACGAGCAGTACTTC. Its translation is CASSSANYEQYF.

This clone was seen only once. The chain links TRBV3-1 (or the pseudogene TRBV3-2) to TRBJ2-6, with TRBD1 identical over 8 bases. Germline values: CDR1 LGHDT, CDR2 YNNKEL (reference sequence). The CDR3 spans 21 residues. The trim removed 2 bases at V and 1 base at J, leaving 16 bases unmatched. Here the CDR3 DNA reads TGTGCCAGCAGCCAATCATACAGGGGGAGTTTCCTGACTTCTGGGGCCAACGTCCTGACTTTC. Translating gives CASSQSYRGSFLTSGANVLTF.

This chain joins TRBV28 and TRBJ1-1, with D unresolved. The CDR3 has 15 residues. Germline CDR1 is MDHEN and CDR2 is SYDVKM. V lost 2 bases, J lost 1 base, and 11 bases lay in between. The CDR3 coding sequence is TGTGCCAGCAGTTTAACGCGACAATGGAACACTGAAGCTTTCTTT. Its translation: CASSLTRQWNTEAFF.

J is TRBJ1-2 and V is TRBV18, with a tentative D call TRBD1 (6 bases). Between the trimmed V and J ends, which lost 0 bases and 8 bases, there was a span of 13 bases. This CDR3 region has 14 residues. Germline CDR1 and CDR2: KGHSH and LQKENI. This CDR3 is CASSPPGDMEGYTF. The CDR3 nucleotides are TGTGCCAGCTCACCACCGGGGGACATGGAGGGCTACACCTTC.

V and J are TRBV21-1 and TRBJ2-7; the DNA was not used to check the table's D call, TRBD1. TRBV21-1 counts as a pseudogene. This CDR3 contains 15 residues. CDR3 bases: TGTGCCAGCAGCAAAGCTTCTCAGGGATCCTACGAGCAGTACTTC. It translates to CASSKASQGSYEQYF.

The chain has TRBV9 and TRBJ1-1; 8 bases fit TRBD1. Trimming at V came to 6 bases and at J to 1 base, leaving 5 bases not matched to a gene. The germline V gene has CDR1 SGDLS and CDR2 YYNGEE. The CDR3 spans 14 residues. CDR3 region: CASTAGTGNTEAFF. The DNA of the CDR3 is TGTGCCAGCACGGCGGGGACAGGGAACACTGAAGCTTTCTTT.

Worth noting for this clone: At the DNA level, this CDR3 is encoded by other sequences in the same sample as well. This chain uses TRBV11-3 with TRBJ2-3; 10 nucleotides line up with TRBD2. This CDR3 is 16 amino acids long. The germline gives CDR1 SGHNT, CDR2 YENEEA. Trimming removed 1 base from V and 2 bases from J; junction bases left unmatched: 3. CDR3 region: CASSLGLAGDTDTQYF. CDR3 bases: TGTGCCAGCAGCTTAGGCCTAGCGGGAGACACAGATACGCAGTATTTT.